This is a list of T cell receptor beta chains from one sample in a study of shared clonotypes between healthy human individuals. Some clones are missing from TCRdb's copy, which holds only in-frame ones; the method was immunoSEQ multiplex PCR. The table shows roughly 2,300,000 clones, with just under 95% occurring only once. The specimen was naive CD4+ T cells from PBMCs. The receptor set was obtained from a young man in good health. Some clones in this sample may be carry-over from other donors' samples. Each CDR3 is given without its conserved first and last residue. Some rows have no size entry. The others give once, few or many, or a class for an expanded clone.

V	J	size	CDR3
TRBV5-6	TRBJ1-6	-	ASSSTRQRYNSPLH
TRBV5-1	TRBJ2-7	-	ASSLEGLAAVRGEQY
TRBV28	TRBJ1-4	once	ASSTSWGTTNEKLF
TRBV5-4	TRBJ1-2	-	ASRLGQVNYGYT
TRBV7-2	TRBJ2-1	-	ASSLRAVNNEQF
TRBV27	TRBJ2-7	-	ASSFGLGGPTYEQY
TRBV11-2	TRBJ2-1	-	ASSFSGVLAYNEQF
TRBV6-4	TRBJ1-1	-	ASKGQPNTEAF
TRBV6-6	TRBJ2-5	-	ASSPRGLAGETQY
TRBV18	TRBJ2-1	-	ASSPPSGSRREQF
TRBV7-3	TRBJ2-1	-	ASSLVFGANEQF
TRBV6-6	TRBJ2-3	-	ASTTARQGGDTQY
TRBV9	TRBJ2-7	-	ASSSDRDYEQY
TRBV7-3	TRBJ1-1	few	ASGVEWNTEAF
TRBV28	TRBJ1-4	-	ASSFRGEKLF
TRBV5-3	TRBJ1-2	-	ARSLDRGPRPDGYGYT
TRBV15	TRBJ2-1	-	ATSRLGTGVHNEQF
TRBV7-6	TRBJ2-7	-	ASSPGGLYEQY
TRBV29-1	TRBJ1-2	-	SVEWGDRFGYT
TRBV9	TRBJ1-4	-	ASSAGQVHEKLF
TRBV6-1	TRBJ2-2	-	ASRDLTTKVGELF